A selection of T cell receptor beta chains follows, all from one sample in a study of shared clonotypes between healthy human individuals. The protocol was immunoSEQ multiplex PCR, while the TCRdb copy is restricted to in-frame clones and leaves out a portion. The sample includes approximately 350,000 clones, around 67% of them seen just once. Sequenced: memory CD4+ T cells sorted from blood. The receptor source for this set is a man under 40 in good health. CDR3s include the opening cysteine and the closing phenylalanine or tryptophan. Fields, in order: J gene, V gene, clone size, D gene, CDR3 DNA, CDR3 protein. D genes are given only for firm matches. Only part of the rows carry a size: once, few, many, or a class if the clone is expanded.

j_gene: TRBJ2-4; v_gene: TRBV27; abundance: .; d_gene: .; CDR3nt: TGTGCCAGCCGGGGGGCGGTGGCCAAAAACATTCAGTACTTC; CDR3aa: CASRGAVAKNIQYF
j_gene: TRBJ2-7; v_gene: TRBV5-4; abundance: .; d_gene: TRBD1; CDR3nt: TGTGCCAGCAGCTCCCAGGGACAGAACTACGAGCAGTACTTC; CDR3aa: CASSSQGQNYEQYF
j_gene: TRBJ1-5; v_gene: TRBV6-5; abundance: .; d_gene: .; CDR3nt: TGTGCCAGCAGTTACCTTGGAAATCAGCCCCAGCATTTT; CDR3aa: CASSYLGNQPQHF
j_gene: TRBJ2-7; v_gene: TRBV18; abundance: .; d_gene: TRBD1; CDR3nt: TGTGCCAGCTCAAACCCGGGACAGGCGAGGGGCTACGAGCAGTACTTC; CDR3aa: CASSNPGQARGYEQYF
j_gene: TRBJ1-2; v_gene: TRBV19; abundance: .; d_gene: .; CDR3nt: TGTGCCAGTAGTATTAATACCCTACAGGGAACCTATGGCTACACCTTC; CDR3aa: CASSINTLQGTYGYTF
j_gene: TRBJ2-2; v_gene: TRBV6-1; abundance: .; d_gene: TRBD1; CDR3nt: TGTGCCAGCAGTCTGGACAGGGTACGGTCCGGGGAGCTGTTTTTT; CDR3aa: CASSLDRVRSGELFF
j_gene: TRBJ2-5; v_gene: TRBV6-1; abundance: once; d_gene: TRBD2; CDR3nt: TGTGCCAGCAGTTCGGCGGGAGGAGAGACCCAGTACTTC; CDR3aa: CASSSAGGETQYF
j_gene: TRBJ2-7; v_gene: TRBV6-1; abundance: few; d_gene: .; CDR3nt: TGTGCCAGCAGCCCCGAATGGGCCGCCTCCTACGAGCAGTACTTC; CDR3aa: CASSPEWAASYEQYF
j_gene: TRBJ2-3; v_gene: TRBV10-1; abundance: .; d_gene: .; CDR3nt: TGCGCCAGCAGTGCCCAAAGAATTACAGATACGCAGTATTTT; CDR3aa: CASSAQRITDTQYF
j_gene: TRBJ1-2; v_gene: TRBV18; abundance: .; d_gene: .; CDR3nt: TGTGCCAGCTCCTCGGGGTATGGCTACACCTTC; CDR3aa: CASSSGYGYTF
j_gene: TRBJ2-1; v_gene: TRBV10-2; abundance: .; d_gene: .; CDR3nt: TGCGCCAGCAGGCCAGTGGGAGGACCCTCCTCCTACAATGAGCAGTTCTTC; CDR3aa: CASRPVGGPSSYNEQFF
j_gene: TRBJ2-5; v_gene: TRBV19; abundance: .; d_gene: TRBD2; CDR3nt: TGTGCCAGTAGTACGGGACTAGCGGGAGGGGAGACCCAGTACTTC; CDR3aa: CASSTGLAGGETQYF
j_gene: TRBJ1-3; v_gene: TRBV7-2; abundance: .; d_gene: .; CDR3nt: TGTGCCAGCAGCCTTTTGGGGGGGAACTCTGGAAACACCATATATTTT; CDR3aa: CASSLLGGNSGNTIYF
j_gene: TRBJ2-2; v_gene: TRBV15; abundance: .; d_gene: .; CDR3nt: TGTGCCACCAGCGCGCGGAGGCCGAACACCGGGGAGCTGTTTTTT; CDR3aa: CATSARRPNTGELFF
j_gene: TRBJ2-7; v_gene: TRBV10-3; abundance: .; d_gene: TRBD2; CDR3nt: TGTGCCATCACTAGCGGGAGCCACGAGCAGTACTTC; CDR3aa: CAITSGSHEQYF
j_gene: TRBJ2-1; v_gene: TRBV5-4; abundance: .; d_gene: .; CDR3nt: TGTGCCAGCAGCGCGATTGACTACAATGAGCAGTTCTTC; CDR3aa: CASSAIDYNEQFF
j_gene: TRBJ2-4; v_gene: TRBV7-8; abundance: .; d_gene: TRBD2; CDR3nt: TGTGCCAGCAGCTCCTCGGGACTAGCGGGAGGAATAGCCAAAAACATTCAGTACTTC; CDR3aa: CASSSSGLAGGIAKNIQYF
j_gene: TRBJ1-2; v_gene: TRBV6-1; abundance: few; d_gene: .; CDR3nt: TGTGCCAGCAGTGAAGCATCATTGGCTCTAGGATATGGCTACACCTTC; CDR3aa: CASSEASLALGYGYTF
j_gene: TRBJ2-1; v_gene: TRBV29-1; abundance: .; d_gene: TRBD1; CDR3nt: TGCAGCGTTGATAGGACAGGGGTGGTTGGGGAGCAGTTCTTC; CDR3aa: CSVDRTGVVGEQFF
j_gene: TRBJ1-2; v_gene: TRBV5-1; abundance: .; d_gene: TRBD1; CDR3nt: TGCGCCAGCAGCCAGGGACAGGGCAACTATGGCTACACCTTC; CDR3aa: CASSQGQGNYGYTF
j_gene: TRBJ2-5; v_gene: TRBV16; abundance: few; d_gene: .; CDR3nt: TGTGCCAGCAGCCAATCCTCATATGGAGCCCAGTACTTC; CDR3aa: CASSQSSYGAQYF
j_gene: TRBJ2-5; v_gene: TRBV10-3; abundance: .; d_gene: .; CDR3nt: TGTGCCATCAGTGAGTTGGAGACCCAGTACTTC; CDR3aa: CAISELETQYF
j_gene: TRBJ2-1; v_gene: TRBV2; abundance: many; d_gene: TRBD2; CDR3nt: TGTGCCAGCAGTACTAGCGGGAGAAGGTCGTATGAGCAGTTCTTC; CDR3aa: CASSTSGRRSYEQFF
j_gene: TRBJ2-1; v_gene: TRBV11-2; abundance: .; d_gene: TRBD2; CDR3nt: TGTGCCAGCAGCTTAACATGGGAGCGGGGGAATGAGCAGTTCTTC; CDR3aa: CASSLTWERGNEQFF
j_gene: TRBJ1-5; v_gene: TRBV6-5; abundance: .; d_gene: TRBD1; CDR3nt: TGTGCCAGCAGTCCACGACAGGGGTATCAGCCCCAGCATTTT; CDR3aa: CASSPRQGYQPQHF
j_gene: TRBJ2-1; v_gene: TRBV15; abundance: .; d_gene: .; CDR3nt: TGTGCCACCAGCAGAGATCGTAGGAGCGAGCAGTTCTTC; CDR3aa: CATSRDRRSEQFF
j_gene: TRBJ2-1; v_gene: TRBV27; abundance: many; d_gene: TRBD1; CDR3nt: TGTGCCAGCAGTTCAGTCACAGGGGATGAGCAGTTCTTC; CDR3aa: CASSSVTGDEQFF
j_gene: TRBJ2-1; v_gene: TRBV4-1; abundance: .; d_gene: TRBD1; CDR3nt: TGCGCCAGCAGCCACAGCCGGGACAGGGTTGGGAATGAGCAGTTCTTC; CDR3aa: CASSHSRDRVGNEQFF
j_gene: TRBJ2-7; v_gene: TRBV28; abundance: .; d_gene: .; CDR3nt: TGTGCCAACCAAAAAGGGGGGACCTACGAGCAGTACTTC; CDR3aa: CANQKGGTYEQYF
j_gene: TRBJ2-7; v_gene: TRBV11-2; abundance: .; d_gene: .; CDR3nt: TGTGCCAGCAGCCCTGGCCACGAGCAGTACTTC; CDR3aa: CASSPGHEQYF
j_gene: TRBJ2-1; v_gene: TRBV5-1; abundance: few; d_gene: .; CDR3nt: TGCGCCAGCAGCCCCTCGGCCGGGGGTAATGAGCAGTTCTTC; CDR3aa: CASSPSAGGNEQFF
j_gene: TRBJ2-7; v_gene: TRBV5-1; abundance: .; d_gene: TRBD2; CDR3nt: TGCGCCAGCAGCTTGGAGGCTAGCGGGAGTTACGAGCAGTACTTC; CDR3aa: CASSLEASGSYEQYF
j_gene: TRBJ2-7; v_gene: TRBV7-9; abundance: few; d_gene: .; CDR3nt: TGTGCCAGCAGCATAGGGGGCGGGAGGAGGTCCTACGAGCAGTACTTC; CDR3aa: CASSIGGGRRSYEQYF
j_gene: TRBJ2-1; v_gene: TRBV5-1; abundance: .; d_gene: TRBD1; CDR3nt: TGCGCCAGCAGCTCCCAACAGGGGAACAATGAGCAGTTCTTC; CDR3aa: CASSSQQGNNEQFF
j_gene: TRBJ1-5; v_gene: TRBV7-2; abundance: few; d_gene: .; CDR3nt: TGTGCCAGCAGCCGGTCCGGGGGCAATCAGCCCCAGCATTTT; CDR3aa: CASSRSGGNQPQHF
j_gene: TRBJ1-2; v_gene: TRBV28; abundance: once; d_gene: .; CDR3nt: TGTGCCAGCAGTAAACGAAGGACAGATGGCTACACCTTC; CDR3aa: CASSKRRTDGYTF
j_gene: TRBJ2-7; v_gene: TRBV6-1; abundance: once; d_gene: TRBD1; CDR3nt: TGTGCCAGCAGGGGACAGGGGGCATGGGAGCAGTACTTC; CDR3aa: CASRGQGAWEQYF
j_gene: TRBJ2-2; v_gene: TRBV5-6; abundance: .; d_gene: TRBD2; CDR3nt: TGTGCCAGCAGCCAAAGACTAGCGGGAGCCACCGGGGAGCTGTTTTTT; CDR3aa: CASSQRLAGATGELFF
j_gene: TRBJ2-1; v_gene: TRBV28; abundance: .; d_gene: .; CDR3nt: TGTGCCAGCAGTCCACTGGGGACGGGTGAGCAGTTCTTC; CDR3aa: CASSPLGTGEQFF
j_gene: TRBJ2-7; v_gene: TRBV5-1; abundance: .; d_gene: TRBD1; CDR3nt: TGCGCCAGCAGCTTGGAGGGACAGTACGAGCAGTACTTC; CDR3aa: CASSLEGQYEQYF
j_gene: TRBJ2-3; v_gene: TRBV5-1; abundance: .; d_gene: .; CDR3nt: TGCGCCAGCAGCCGGTCCGGGGTGAGGCCGTTACAGGGTCCAGATACGCAGTATTTT; CDR3aa: CASSRSGVRPLQGPDTQYF
j_gene: TRBJ2-4; v_gene: TRBV27; abundance: .; d_gene: TRBD1; CDR3nt: TGTGCCAGCAGTCCCCAGCCGGGGACAGGGGGAAGTTTAGCCAAAAACATTCAGTACTTC; CDR3aa: CASSPQPGTGGSLAKNIQYF
j_gene: TRBJ1-2; v_gene: TRBV19; abundance: few; d_gene: .; CDR3nt: TGTGCCAGTAGAAACCGGGACGACAATTCAGGGGGCTACACCTTC; CDR3aa: CASRNRDDNSGGYTF
j_gene: TRBJ1-1; v_gene: TRBV7-9; abundance: .; d_gene: .; CDR3nt: TGTGCCAGCAGGGAAGGGCGGGACACTGAAGCTTTCTTT; CDR3aa: CASREGRDTEAFF
j_gene: TRBJ2-5; v_gene: TRBV5-6; abundance: .; d_gene: TRBD1; CDR3nt: TGTGCCAGCAGACACAGGGGACAAGAGACCCAGTACTTC; CDR3aa: CASRHRGQETQYF
j_gene: TRBJ2-3; v_gene: TRBV9; abundance: many; d_gene: TRBD2; CDR3nt: TGTGCCAGCAGCGCAAGGGACTACACAGATACGCAGTATTTT; CDR3aa: CASSARDYTDTQYF